The sequence of this T cell receptor beta chain was determined in a study of blood T cell repertoires in COVID-19 (dated by TCRdb to the early 2020s). Describing the broader study: Samples from collaborators originated in the United States, Italy and Spain and spanned both the acute and convalescent phases of COVID-19. The prospective study material was composed of cDNA or gDNA derived from T cells, B-cell-depleted T cells, or PBMCs. Deeply sampled blood TCRbeta repertoires from subjects exposed to, actively infected with, or recovered from COVID-19 were included in the dataset. A freely available public database, intended as a resource for researchers studying the immune response to SARS-CoV-2, is where the repertoires were released. Samples came from the ongoing ImmuneRACE study (first 160 participants) plus 1,254 subjects from 6 global collaborators. The sample metadata nearly always contained a de-identified subject ID, COVID-19 status, age in years and sex. Where HLA class I and class II types were available, the types were taken from metadata supplied by the sample provider, not from assay-based typing.

The immunoSEQ Assay, a bias-controlled multiplex PCR, was used to amplify TCRbeta CDR3 regions from genomic DNA. The study's own analysis went as follows. Within the assay, amplification of reference gene primers was used to estimate how many nucleated cells each sample contained. To quantify the absolute abundance of each unique TCRbeta CDR3 rearrangement, sequence reads were collapsed and filtered. For each sample, productive Simpson clonality was calculated as the square root of Simpson's diversity index across productive rearrangements. Sourced from immuneACCESS, this table was stored by TCRdb with only in-frame sequences that have V and J called. A share of the clones is absent; for the studies checked, an unresolved V gene accounts for under half, and the remainder has no known explanation. V and J calls and clone size are as listed in that table; D and trimming were resolved from the DNA. The sample includes around 200,000 clones, with approximately 80% observed a single time. The ten top clones hold about 9.3% of the sample.

As regards this clone: Its recognized antigen is unknown. It has no much larger one-base neighbor in the sample; base qualities were not kept.

In the prospective study, participants were 18 to 89 years old, resided in about 25 geographic areas of the United States, and were enrolled through a virtual design. In the prospective study, cohorts were assigned on the basis of participant-reported clinical history obtained from a screening survey and a study questionnaire. For ImmuneRACE Cohort 3, a participant was defined as recovered based on two consecutive negative NP/OP PCR tests, clearance by a healthcare professional, or resolution of symptoms. Mobile phlebotomists in the prospective study collected whole blood, serum and a nasopharyngeal or oropharyngeal swab from every participant. Additional blood draws and questionnaires over an approximately two-month period could optionally be provided by prospective study participants. Blood samples from the prospective study were shipped frozen or at room temperature prior to DNA extraction.

Via the germline V gene, CDR1 is SNHLY and CDR2 FYNNEI. V is pared back by 6 bases and J by 1 base, with 13 bases lying between the germline termini. From the cysteine up to the phenylalanine, the CDR3 has a length of 16 residues. Left in the record is the CDR3 DNA by itself, 48 bases read in frame from the first base. Broad study findings and their caveats: How much clinical and demographic metadata was included differed by source and by participant, and the metadata was provided uncurated.

Material: PBMCs or T cells enriched from blood (not recorded which). The clonotype was recovered from a man aged 35 to 55 who had recovered from COVID-19. The chain is assembled from TRBV2 and TRBJ1-6; a tentative D call is TRBD1 (6 bases match). The CDR3 here reads CASRPDRRSYNSPLHF. The DNA sequence is as follows: TGTGCCAGCAGGCCAGACAGGAGATCCTATAATTCACCCCTCCACTTT. This CDR3, with the reference TRBV2 and TRBJ1-6 proteins standing in past its ends, gives the full variable domain EPEVTQTPSHQVTQMGQEVILRCVPISNHLYFYWYRQILGQKVEFLVSFYNNEISEKSEIFDDQFSVERPDGSNFTLKIRSTKLEDSAMYFCASRPDRRSYNSPLHFGNGTRLTVT.